This TCR beta chain was sequenced during a study of OX40 agonist ivuxolimab in advanced cancers. About the full investigation: The costimulatory receptor OX40 (CD134) was targeted by ivuxolimab, a fully human IgG2 agonistic monoclonal antibody. Intravenous ivuxolimab was administered to patients every 2 weeks at six dose levels: 0.01, 0.1, 0.3, 1.5, 3 and 10 mg/kg. Of the approximately 50 dose-escalation patients, hepatocellular carcinoma was present in around 19, melanoma in some 15, renal cell carcinoma in 9 and head and neck cancer in 9. A male proportion of 70% to 90% and a mean age of approximately 58 years, ranging from roughly 23 to 79, were recorded for the dose-escalation cohort. Prior anti-PD-1, anti-PD-L1 or anti-CTLA-4 therapy was permitted, and checkpoint inhibitors had been received by roughly two fifths of dose-escalation patients. Partial responses occurred in three dose-escalation patients: two with cutaneous melanoma and one with hepatocellular carcinoma. Peripheral TCRbeta sequencing aimed to test whether ivuxolimab altered TCR sequence diversity and caused clonal T-cell expansion. The paper covers the monotherapy dose-escalation part of the phase I ivuxolimab trial, which included N ≈ 50 patients. Broad study findings and their caveats: In the 0.1-3.0 mg/kg groups, partial responders had among the lowest normalized peripheral clonal expansion, particularly in CD8+ T cells. The antigen specificity of the peripheral T cells that underwent clonal expansion was not determined. Low levels of normalized T-cell clonal expansion were also shown by some nonresponding patients. After ivuxolimab, more expanded clones were found on average in CD8+ T cells than in CD4+ T cells. At doses of 0.1 to 3.0 mg/kg, clonal expansion of both CD4+ and CD8+ T cells in blood was seen between baseline and week 6.

Deletion took 3 bases off V and 10 bases off J, with a span of 15 bases between the germline ends. Taken from cysteine to phenylalanine, the CDR3 has 13 residues. The kept DNA is CDR3 alone, 39 bases in frame from the first base. CDR1 and CDR2 (MNHEY, SMNVEV) derive from the germline V gene (reference sequence). This clone has just a few counts. The specificity of this receptor is unknown. The input lacks base qualities; no much larger clone sits a single base away. Genomic DNA was isolated from the sorted cells so that the TCRbeta CDR3 region could be sequenced. The immunoSEQ Assay was used to sequence the TCRbeta CDR3 regions. This is the immuneACCESS table as TCRdb keeps it, with only in-frame sequences that have V and J called. A part of the clones is gone; compared with another copy, unresolved V genes explain less than half, and the rest is unexplained. The sample profile shows 35,000 to 40,000 clones; approximately 90% of them were found once. The ten largest account for around 13% of the sample.

Patients with autoimmune disease history or receiving systemic immunosuppression were excluded from the trial. Peripheral blood for TCR sequencing was collected from all dose cohorts at baseline, on cycle 4 day 1, and on cycle 7 day 1. Samples were obtained from an open-label, multicenter, first-in-human phase I dose-escalation trial of ivuxolimab. The trial enrolled adults with locally advanced or metastatic head and neck squamous cell, hepatocellular, melanoma or renal cell carcinoma. CD4+ and CD8+ T cells were sorted separately from peripheral blood before TCR sequencing. The rearranged segments are TRBV27 and TRBJ2-5, and the D gene may be TRBD2, 5 bases matching. The sample was CD4+ or CD8+ T cells sorted from blood, taken in a trial of the OX40 agonist ivuxolimab. The clonotype comes from an adult with an advanced solid tumor such as melanoma, head and neck, liver or kidney cancer. CDR3 protein: CASSLGRLRDQYF. The DNA sequence is given as TGTGCCAGCAGTTTGGGCCGGTTGAGGGACCAGTACTTC.